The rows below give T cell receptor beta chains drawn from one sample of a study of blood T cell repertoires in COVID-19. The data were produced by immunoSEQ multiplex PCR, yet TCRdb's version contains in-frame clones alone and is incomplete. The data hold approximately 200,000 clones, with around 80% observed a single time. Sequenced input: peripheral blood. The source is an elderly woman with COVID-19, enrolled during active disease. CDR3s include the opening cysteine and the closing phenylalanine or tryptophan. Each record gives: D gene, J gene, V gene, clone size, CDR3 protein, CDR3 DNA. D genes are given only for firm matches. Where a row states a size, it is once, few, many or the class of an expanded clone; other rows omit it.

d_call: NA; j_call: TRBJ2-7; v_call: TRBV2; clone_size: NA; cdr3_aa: CASNEGYEQYF; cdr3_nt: TGTGCCAGTAACGAGGGTTACGAGCAGTACTTC
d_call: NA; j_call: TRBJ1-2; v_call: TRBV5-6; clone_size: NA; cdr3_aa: CASSLGAGAHYGYTF; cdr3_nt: TGTGCCAGCAGCTTGGGGGCAGGGGCCCACTATGGCTACACCTTC
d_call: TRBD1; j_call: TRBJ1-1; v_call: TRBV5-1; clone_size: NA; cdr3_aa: CASSAQGGNTEAFF; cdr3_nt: TGCGCCAGCAGCGCACAGGGGGGGAACACTGAAGCTTTCTTT
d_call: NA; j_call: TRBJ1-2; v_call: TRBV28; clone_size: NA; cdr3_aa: CASSLSADPGTF; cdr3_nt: TGTGCCAGCAGTTTATCAGCGGACCCGGGCACCTTC
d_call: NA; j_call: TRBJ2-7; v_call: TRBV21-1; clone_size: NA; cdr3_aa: CASSKVYPGDEQYF; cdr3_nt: TGTGCCAGCAGCAAAGTATACCCCGGGGACGAGCAGTACTTC
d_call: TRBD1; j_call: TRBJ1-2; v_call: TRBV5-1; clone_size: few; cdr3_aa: CASSLAGGQLSYGYTF; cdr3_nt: TGCGCCAGCAGCTTGGCCGGGGGACAGCTGAGCTATGGCTACACCTTC
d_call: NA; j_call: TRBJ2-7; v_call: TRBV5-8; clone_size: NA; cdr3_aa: CASSSRQGFSYEQYF; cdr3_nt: TGTGCCAGCAGCTCTAGGCAGGGATTCTCCTACGAGCAGTACTTC
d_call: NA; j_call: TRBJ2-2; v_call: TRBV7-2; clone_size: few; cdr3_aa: CASSFPAGSSPGELFF; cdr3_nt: TGTGCCAGCAGCTTCCCCGCCGGGAGCAGCCCCGGGGAGCTGTTTTTT
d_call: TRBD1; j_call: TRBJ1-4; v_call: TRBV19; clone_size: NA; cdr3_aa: CASSFPGQGSAEKLFF; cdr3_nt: TGTGCCAGTAGTTTCCCGGGACAGGGGTCGGCTGAAAAACTGTTTTTT
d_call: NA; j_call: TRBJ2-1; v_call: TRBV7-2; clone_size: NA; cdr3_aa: CASSLDGSRNEQFF; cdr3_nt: TGTGCCAGCAGCTTAGACGGGAGTCGCAATGAGCAGTTCTTC
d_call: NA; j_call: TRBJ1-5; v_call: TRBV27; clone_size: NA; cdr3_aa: CASSPQGGNQPQHF; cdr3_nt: TGTGCCAGCAGTCCACAGGGAGGCAATCAGCCCCAGCATTTT
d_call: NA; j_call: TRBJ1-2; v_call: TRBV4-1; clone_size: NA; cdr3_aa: CASSQNTPNLGGGYTF; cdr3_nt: TGCGCCAGCAGCCAAAATACACCCAACTTAGGAGGTGGCTACACCTTC
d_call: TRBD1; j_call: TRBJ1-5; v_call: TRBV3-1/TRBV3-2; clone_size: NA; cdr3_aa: CASSRVGGGQPQHF; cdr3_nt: TGTGCCAGCAGCCGGGTAGGGGGCGGCCAGCCCCAGCATTTT
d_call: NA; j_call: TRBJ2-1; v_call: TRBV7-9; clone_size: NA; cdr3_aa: CASMAGSSYNEQFF; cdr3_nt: TGTGCCTCAATGGCCGGGAGCTCCTACAATGAGCAGTTCTTC
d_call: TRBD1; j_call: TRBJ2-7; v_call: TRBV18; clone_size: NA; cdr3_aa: CASSPRIRDRGGEQYF; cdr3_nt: TGTGCCAGCTCACCGAGAATCCGGGACAGGGGGGGCGAGCAGTACTTC
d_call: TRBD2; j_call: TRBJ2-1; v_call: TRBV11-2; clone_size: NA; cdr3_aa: CASSETRLAGGRNEQFF; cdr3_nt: TGTGCCAGCAGCGAAACGAGACTAGCGGGGGGGCGTAATGAGCAGTTCTTC
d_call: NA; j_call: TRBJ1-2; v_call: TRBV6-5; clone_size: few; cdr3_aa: CASRASGFGGYTF; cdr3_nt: TGTGCCAGCAGAGCCTCAGGGTTCGGTGGCTACACCTTC
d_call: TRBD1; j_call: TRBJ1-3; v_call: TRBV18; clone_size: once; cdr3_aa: CASSPDRGWSGNTIYF; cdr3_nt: TGTGCCAGCTCACCGGACAGGGGTTGGTCTGGAAACACCATATATTTT
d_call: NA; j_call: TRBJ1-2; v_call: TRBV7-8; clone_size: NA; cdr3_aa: CASSLDAGDGGYTF; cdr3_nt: TGTGCCAGCAGCCTCGACGCGGGGGATGGTGGCTACACCTTC
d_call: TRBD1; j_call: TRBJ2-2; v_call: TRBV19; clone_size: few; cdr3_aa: CASGWQGATGELFF; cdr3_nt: TGTGCCAGTGGGTGGCAGGGGGCCACCGGGGAGCTGTTTTTT
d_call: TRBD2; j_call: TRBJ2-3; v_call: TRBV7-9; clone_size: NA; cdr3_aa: CASSSLAGEDTDTQYF; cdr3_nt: TGTGCCAGCAGCTCTCTAGCGGGGGAAGACACAGATACGCAGTATTTT
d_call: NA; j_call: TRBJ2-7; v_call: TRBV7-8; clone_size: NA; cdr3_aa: CASSSAVSSEQYF; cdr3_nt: TGTGCCAGCAGCTCCGCGGTTAGTTCCGAGCAGTACTTC
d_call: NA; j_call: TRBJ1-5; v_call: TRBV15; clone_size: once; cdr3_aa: CATSRDSISFNQPQHF; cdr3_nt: TGTGCCACCAGCAGAGATTCGATCAGTTTCAATCAGCCCCAGCATTTT
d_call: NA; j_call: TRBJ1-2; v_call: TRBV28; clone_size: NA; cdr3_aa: CASSLSGRGYGYTF; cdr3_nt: TGTGCCAGCAGTTTATCGGGCCGAGGGTATGGCTACACCTTC
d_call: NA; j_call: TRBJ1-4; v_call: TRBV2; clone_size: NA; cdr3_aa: CASAREATNEKLFF; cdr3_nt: TGTGCCAGCGCAAGGGAGGCAACTAATGAAAAACTGTTTTTT
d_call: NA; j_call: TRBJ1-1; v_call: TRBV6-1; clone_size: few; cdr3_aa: CASSFGRLAGSEAFF; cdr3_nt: TGTGCCAGCAGTTTCGGACGCTTGGCGGGCTCTGAAGCTTTCTTT
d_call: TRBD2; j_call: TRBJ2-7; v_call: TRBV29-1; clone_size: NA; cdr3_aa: CSVEAGGPGHEQYF; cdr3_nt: TGCAGCGTTGAGGCGGGAGGGCCGGGGCACGAGCAGTACTTC
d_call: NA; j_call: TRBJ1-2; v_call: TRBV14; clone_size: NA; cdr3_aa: CASSQGTADANYGYTF; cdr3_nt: TGTGCCAGCAGCCAAGGGACAGCAGACGCTAACTATGGCTACACCTTC
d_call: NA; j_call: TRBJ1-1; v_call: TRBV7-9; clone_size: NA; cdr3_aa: CASSLFRTAHMNTEAFF; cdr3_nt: TGTGCCAGCAGCTTATTTCGGACAGCCCACATGAACACTGAAGCTTTCTTT
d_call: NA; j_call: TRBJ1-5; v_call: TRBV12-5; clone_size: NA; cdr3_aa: CASGGGGPQHF; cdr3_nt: TGTGCTAGTGGCGGGGGTGGGCCCCAGCATTTT
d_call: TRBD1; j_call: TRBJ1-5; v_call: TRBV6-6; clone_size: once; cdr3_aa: CASSYRTGDRNQPQHF; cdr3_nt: TGTGCCAGCAGTTACAGGACAGGGGACCGCAATCAGCCCCAGCATTTT
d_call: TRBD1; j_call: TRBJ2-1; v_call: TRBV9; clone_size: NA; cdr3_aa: CASSSKPGTGDYNEQFF; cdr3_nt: TGTGCCAGCAGCAGTAAACCCGGGACAGGGGACTACAATGAGCAGTTCTTC
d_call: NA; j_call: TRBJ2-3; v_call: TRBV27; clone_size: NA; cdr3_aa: CASSLGQSTDTQYF; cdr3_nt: TGTGCCAGCAGTCTCGGACAGTCAACAGATACGCAGTATTTT
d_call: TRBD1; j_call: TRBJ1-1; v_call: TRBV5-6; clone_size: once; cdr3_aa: CASSLGTGGYTEAFF; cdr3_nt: TGTGCCAGCAGCTTGGGGACAGGGGGGTACACTGAAGCTTTCTTT
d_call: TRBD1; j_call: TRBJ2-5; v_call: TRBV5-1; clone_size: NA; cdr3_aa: CASSLAGTGEETQYF; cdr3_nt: TGCGCCAGCAGCTTGGCCGGGACAGGGGAAGAGACCCAGTACTTC
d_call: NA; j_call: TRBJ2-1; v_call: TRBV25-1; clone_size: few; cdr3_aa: CASSWGRDEQFF; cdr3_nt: TGTGCCAGCAGCTGGGGGCGGGATGAGCAGTTCTTC
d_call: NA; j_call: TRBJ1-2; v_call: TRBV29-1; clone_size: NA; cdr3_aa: CSVSSTGFDHGYTF; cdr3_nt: TGCAGCGTTAGCTCGACAGGTTTTGATCATGGCTACACCTTC
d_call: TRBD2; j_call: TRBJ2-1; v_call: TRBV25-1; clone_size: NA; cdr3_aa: CASSELAGGPNEQFF; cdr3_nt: TGTGCCAGCAGTGAGTTAGCGGGGGGGCCCAATGAGCAGTTCTTC
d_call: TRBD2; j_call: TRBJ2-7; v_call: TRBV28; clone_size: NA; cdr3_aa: CATRTSGEYEQYF; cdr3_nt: TGTGCCACTAGGACTAGCGGCGAGTACGAGCAGTACTTC
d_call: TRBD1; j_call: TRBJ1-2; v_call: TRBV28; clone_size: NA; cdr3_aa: CASSPGQANYGYTF; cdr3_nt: TGTGCCAGCAGCCCTGGACAGGCGAACTATGGCTACACCTTC
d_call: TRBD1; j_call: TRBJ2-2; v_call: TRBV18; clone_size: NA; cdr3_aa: CASSPGQGASTGELFF; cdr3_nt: TGTGCCAGCTCACCGGGACAGGGGGCCTCAACCGGGGAGCTGTTTTTT
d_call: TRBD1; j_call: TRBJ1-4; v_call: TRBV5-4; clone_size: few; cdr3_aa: CASRPGQGRKLFF; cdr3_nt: TGTGCCAGCAGGCCGGGACAGGGTCGGAAACTGTTTTTT
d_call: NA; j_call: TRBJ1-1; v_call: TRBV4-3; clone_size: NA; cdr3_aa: CASSQDRQGFTEAFF; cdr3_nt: TGCGCCAGCAGCCAAGATCGTCAGGGGTTCACTGAAGCTTTCTTT
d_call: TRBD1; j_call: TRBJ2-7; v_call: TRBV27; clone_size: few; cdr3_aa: CASSSTGTSYEQYF; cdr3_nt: TGTGCCAGCAGTTCGACAGGGACCTCCTACGAGCAGTACTTC
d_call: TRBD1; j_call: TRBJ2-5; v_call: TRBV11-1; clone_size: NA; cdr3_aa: CASRHTGGYETQYF; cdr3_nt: TGTGCCAGCAGGCATACAGGGGGCTACGAGACCCAGTACTTC
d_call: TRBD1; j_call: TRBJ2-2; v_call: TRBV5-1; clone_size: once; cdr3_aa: CASSSQGADTGELFF; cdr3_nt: TGCGCCAGCAGCTCACAGGGGGCCGACACCGGGGAGCTGTTTTTT
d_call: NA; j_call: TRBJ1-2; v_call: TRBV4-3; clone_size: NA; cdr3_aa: CASSQVRGSYTF; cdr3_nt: TGCGCCAGCAGCCAAGTTAGGGGAAGCTACACCTTC
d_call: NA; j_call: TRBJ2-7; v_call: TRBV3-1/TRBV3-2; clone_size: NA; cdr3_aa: CASSQDLAYEQYF; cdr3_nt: TGTGCCAGCAGCCAAGATTTAGCCTACGAGCAGTACTTC
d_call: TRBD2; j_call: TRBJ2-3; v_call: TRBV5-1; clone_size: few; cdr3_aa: CASSLGRGTLTDTQYF; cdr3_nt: TGCGCCAGCAGCTTGGGGCGGGGGACCCTCACAGATACGCAGTATTTT
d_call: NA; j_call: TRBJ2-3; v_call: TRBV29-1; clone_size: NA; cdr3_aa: CSEALSSDTQYF; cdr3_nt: TGCAGCGAGGCTCTTAGCTCAGATACGCAGTATTTT